This T cell receptor (beta chain) was identified during a study of cytomegalovirus exposure and HLA in healthy donors. Concerning this clone: Its cognate antigen is unknown.

The length of the CDR3 is 14 residues. Germline V CDR1 and CDR2: MNHNS, SASEGT. Losses at the gene ends were 9 bases for V and 4 bases for J; bases not matched to a gene: 11. This PCR relied on a set of 60 Vbeta primers and 13 Jbeta primers. Method: immunoSEQ multiplex PCR; TCRdb's copy keeps in-frame clones and lacks some. The data hold about 200,000 clones, with roughly 90% observed a single time. Study results and caveats: Later, an analysis showed that TCR beta chains associated with HLA were more clonally expanded than others that were equally common.

The V call is TRBV6-1, the J call TRBJ1-1, with 7 bases fitting TRBD1. Sequences were obtained from PBMCs. This clonotype was obtained from a woman aged 30 to 39 in good health and CMV-seronegative. The CDR3 loop is CASNPGQSGTEAFF. Here the CDR3 DNA reads TGTGCCAGTAACCCGGGACAGTCCGGCACTGAAGCTTTCTTT.